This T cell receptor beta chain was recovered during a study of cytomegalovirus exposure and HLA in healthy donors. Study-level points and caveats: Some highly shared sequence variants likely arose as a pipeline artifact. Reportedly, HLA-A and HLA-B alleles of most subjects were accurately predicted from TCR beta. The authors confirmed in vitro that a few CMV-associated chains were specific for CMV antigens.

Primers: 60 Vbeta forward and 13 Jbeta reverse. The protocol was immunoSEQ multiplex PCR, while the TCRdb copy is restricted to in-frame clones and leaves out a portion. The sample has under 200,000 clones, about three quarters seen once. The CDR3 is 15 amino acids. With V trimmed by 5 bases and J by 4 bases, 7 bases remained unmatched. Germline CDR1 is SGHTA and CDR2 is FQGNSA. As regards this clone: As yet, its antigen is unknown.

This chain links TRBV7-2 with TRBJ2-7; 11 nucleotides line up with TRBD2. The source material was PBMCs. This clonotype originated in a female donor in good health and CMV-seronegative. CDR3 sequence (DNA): TGTGCCAGCAGCCCTTTAGCGGGGGGGCGGTACGAGCAGTACTTC. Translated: CASSPLAGGRYEQYF.